Listed below are T cell receptor beta chains from one sample, sequenced in a study of regulatory T cells in long-lasting Graves disease. TCRdb ran MiXCR on the multiplex PCR reads and lists one entry per CDR3 protein. In the table there are about 460,000 distinct CDR3 sequences, 20% to 25% of which are singletons. Material: peripheral blood mononuclear cells (PBMCs), obtained when the disease was refractory, from a patient treated with antithyroid drugs. These receptors were obtained from a female donor with Graves disease. Each CDR3 is given with its conserved first and last residue. Fields, in order: V gene, clone size, CDR3 length, J gene, D gene, CDR3 protein, CDR3 DNA. A D gene is named only where the DNA matches it firmly. Clone size appears in some rows only: once, few, many, or a class for an expanded clone.

V gene: TRBV12-3/TRBV12-4; clone size: many; CDR3 length: 12; J gene: TRBJ2-7; D gene: .; CDR3 protein: CASSRTLGEQYF; CDR3 DNA: TGTGCCAGCAGCCGGACCCTTGGCGAGCAGTACTTC
V gene: TRBV6-1; clone size: .; CDR3 length: 15; J gene: TRBJ2-7; D gene: TRBD2; CDR3 protein: CASRQTSGREGEQYF; CDR3 DNA: TGTGCCAGCAGGCAGACTAGCGGGAGAGAGGGCGAGCAGTACTTC
V gene: TRBV6-2/TRBV6-3; clone size: .; CDR3 length: 15; J gene: TRBJ2-2; D gene: .; CDR3 protein: CASSYSTTNTGELFF; CDR3 DNA: TGTGCCAGCAGTTACTCCACTACGAACACCGGGGAGCTGTTTTTT
V gene: TRBV12-3/TRBV12-4; clone size: many; CDR3 length: 15; J gene: TRBJ2-7; D gene: TRBD2; CDR3 protein: CASSLTSGRTDEQYF; CDR3 DNA: TGTGCCAGCAGTCTGACTAGCGGGAGAACTGACGAGCAGTACTTC
V gene: TRBV14; clone size: .; CDR3 length: 13; J gene: TRBJ2-7; D gene: .; CDR3 protein: CASSQDNFYEQYF; CDR3 DNA: TGTGCCAGCAGCCAAGATAATTTCTACGAGCAGTACTTC
V gene: TRBV6-2/TRBV6-3; clone size: many; CDR3 length: 14; J gene: TRBJ1-5; D gene: TRBD1; CDR3 protein: CASSWDRVNQPQHF; CDR3 DNA: TGTGCCAGCAGTTGGGACAGGGTAAATCAGCCCCAGCATTTT
V gene: TRBV10-3; clone size: .; CDR3 length: 13; J gene: TRBJ1-1; D gene: TRBD1; CDR3 protein: CAISPDRDSEAFF; CDR3 DNA: TGTGCCATCAGTCCAGACAGGGATTCTGAAGCTTTCTTT
V gene: TRBV3-1; clone size: .; CDR3 length: 15; J gene: TRBJ1-6; D gene: .; CDR3 protein: CASSQGISYNSPLHF; CDR3 DNA: TGTGCCAGCAGCCAAGGGATCTCCTATAATTCACCCCTCCACTTT
V gene: TRBV10-1; clone size: .; CDR3 length: 17; J gene: TRBJ1-5; D gene: TRBD1; CDR3 protein: CASRGQGVRASNQPQHF; CDR3 DNA: TGCGCCAGCAGGGGACAGGGAGTTCGCGCTAGCAATCAGCCCCAGCATTTT
V gene: TRBV7-2; clone size: many; CDR3 length: 15; J gene: TRBJ2-2; D gene: TRBD1; CDR3 protein: CASSGGTGPSGELFF; CDR3 DNA: TGTGCCAGCAGCGGGGGGACAGGGCCGTCGGGGGAGCTGTTTTTT
V gene: TRBV11-3; clone size: many; CDR3 length: 16; J gene: TRBJ2-4; D gene: TRBD2; CDR3 protein: CASSLGTGGNKNIQYF; CDR3 DNA: TGTGCCAGCAGCTTAGGGACGGGGGGAAACAAAAACATTCAGTACTTC
V gene: TRBV11-2; clone size: many; CDR3 length: 15; J gene: TRBJ2-5; D gene: .; CDR3 protein: CASSLDLGERETQYF; CDR3 DNA: TGTGCCAGCAGCTTAGATTTGGGGGAACGAGAGACCCAGTACTTC
V gene: TRBV7-9; clone size: few; CDR3 length: 15; J gene: TRBJ2-7; D gene: TRBD1; CDR3 protein: CASSSLGTATYEQYF; CDR3 DNA: TGTGCCAGCAGCTCATTGGGGACAGCCACCTACGAGCAGTACTTC
V gene: TRBV6-2/TRBV6-3; clone size: .; CDR3 length: 13; J gene: TRBJ2-1; D gene: TRBD2; CDR3 protein: CAAAGLAGNEQFF; CDR3 DNA: TGTGCCGCCGCGGGACTAGCGGGAAATGAGCAGTTCTTC
V gene: TRBV14; clone size: few; CDR3 length: 15; J gene: TRBJ2-5; D gene: .; CDR3 protein: CASSLPSGLGETQYF; CDR3 DNA: TGTGCCAGCAGCCTCCCTTCGGGGTTGGGGGAGACCCAGTACTTC
V gene: TRBV20-1; clone size: few; CDR3 length: 16; J gene: TRBJ2-1; D gene: TRBD2; CDR3 protein: CSAPSGGRRGYNEQFF; CDR3 DNA: TGCAGTGCCCCTAGCGGGGGCCGAAGGGGCTACAATGAGCAGTTCTTC
V gene: TRBV29-1; clone size: .; CDR3 length: 13; J gene: TRBJ2-1; D gene: TRBD2; CDR3 protein: CSGTSGRDNEQFF; CDR3 DNA: TGCAGCGGCACTAGCGGGCGAGACAATGAGCAGTTCTTC
V gene: TRBV29-1; clone size: .; CDR3 length: 12; J gene: TRBJ2-3; D gene: .; CDR3 protein: CSVEDNTDTQYF; CDR3 DNA: TGCAGCGTTGAAGATAACACAGATACGCAGTATTTT
V gene: TRBV7-2; clone size: .; CDR3 length: 12; J gene: TRBJ2-1; D gene: .; CDR3 protein: CASRPTENEQFF; CDR3 DNA: TGTGCCAGCAGACCGACGGAGAATGAGCAGTTCTTC
V gene: TRBV2; clone size: once; CDR3 length: 15; J gene: TRBJ2-1; D gene: TRBD2; CDR3 protein: CASRLPGTRQDEQFF; CDR3 DNA: TGTGCCAGCAGGCTTCCCGGGACTAGACAGGATGAGCAGTTCTTC
V gene: TRBV25-1; clone size: few; CDR3 length: 18; J gene: TRBJ1-4; D gene: TRBD1; CDR3 protein: CASSQTGGTRGTNEKLFF; CDR3 DNA: TGTGCCAGCAGTCAGACAGGGGGCACGCGCGGAACTAATGAAAAACTGTTTTTT
V gene: TRBV14; clone size: many; CDR3 length: 15; J gene: TRBJ2-5; D gene: TRBD2; CDR3 protein: CASSLGGGFQETQYF; CDR3 DNA: TGTGCCAGCAGCCTCGGCGGGGGGTTCCAAGAGACCCAGTACTTC
V gene: TRBV7-9; clone size: few; CDR3 length: 11; J gene: TRBJ1-1; D gene: .; CDR3 protein: CASNQGTEAFF; CDR3 DNA: TGTGCCAGTAACCAGGGGACTGAAGCTTTCTTT
V gene: TRBV12-3/TRBV12-4; clone size: many; CDR3 length: 16; J gene: TRBJ1-5; D gene: .; CDR3 protein: CASSYRDFTWGQPQHF; CDR3 DNA: TGTGCCAGCAGTTACCGGGACTTCACTTGGGGGCAGCCCCAGCATTTT
V gene: TRBV6-5; clone size: many; CDR3 length: 15; J gene: TRBJ1-2; D gene: .; CDR3 protein: CASSSSGGIYYGYTF; CDR3 DNA: TGTGCCAGCAGTTCCTCGGGGGGTATCTACTATGGCTACACCTTC
V gene: TRBV6-2/TRBV6-3; clone size: .; CDR3 length: 16; J gene: TRBJ2-1; D gene: TRBD2; CDR3 protein: CASSYSRLAGDNEQFF; CDR3 DNA: TGTGCCAGCAGTTACTCGCGACTAGCGGGGGACAATGAGCAGTTCTTC
V gene: TRBV7-9; clone size: .; CDR3 length: 14; J gene: TRBJ1-1; D gene: .; CDR3 protein: CASVPFDQNTEAFF; CDR3 DNA: TGTGCCAGCGTACCCTTCGACCAGAACACTGAAGCTTTCTTT
V gene: TRBV7-3; clone size: many; CDR3 length: 15; J gene: TRBJ1-1; D gene: .; CDR3 protein: CASSLTGTSQGEAFF; CDR3 DNA: TGTGCCAGCAGCCTGACCGGGACCTCACAGGGTGAAGCTTTCTTT
V gene: TRBV14; clone size: few; CDR3 length: 15; J gene: TRBJ1-4; D gene: .; CDR3 protein: CASSRAGAQNEKLFF; CDR3 DNA: TGTGCCAGCAGCCGGGCCGGGGCGCAAAATGAAAAACTGTTTTTT
V gene: TRBV5-6; clone size: .; CDR3 length: 15; J gene: TRBJ2-7; D gene: TRBD1; CDR3 protein: CASSPVGTGLDEQYF; CDR3 DNA: TGTGCCAGCAGCCCGGTAGGGACAGGGTTGGACGAGCAGTACTTC
V gene: TRBV6-2/TRBV6-3; clone size: few; CDR3 length: 15; J gene: TRBJ1-5; D gene: .; CDR3 protein: CASSYSLGTDQPQHF; CDR3 DNA: TGTGCCAGCAGTTACTCCTTGGGTACTGATCAGCCCCAGCATTTT
V gene: TRBV27; clone size: many; CDR3 length: 15; J gene: TRBJ2-7; D gene: .; CDR3 protein: CASSLGGSPTYEQYF; CDR3 DNA: TGTGCCAGCAGTTTAGGTGGCTCGCCTACCTACGAGCAGTACTTC
V gene: TRBV11-3; clone size: many; CDR3 length: 15; J gene: TRBJ2-7; D gene: TRBD2; CDR3 protein: CASSRSGRADYEQYF; CDR3 DNA: TGTGCCAGCAGCCGTAGCGGGAGGGCCGACTACGAGCAGTACTTC
V gene: TRBV7-8; clone size: .; CDR3 length: 14; J gene: TRBJ2-2; D gene: .; CDR3 protein: CASSVGQYDGELFF; CDR3 DNA: TGTGCCAGCAGTGTTGGACAGTATGACGGGGAGCTGTTTTTT
V gene: TRBV7-3; clone size: .; CDR3 length: 16; J gene: TRBJ2-3; D gene: TRBD2; CDR3 protein: CASSQAWAGGRDTQYF; CDR3 DNA: TGTGCCAGCAGCCAAGCCTGGGCGGGGGGCCGGGATACGCAGTATTTT
V gene: TRBV6-1; clone size: .; CDR3 length: 14; J gene: TRBJ1-1; D gene: TRBD1; CDR3 protein: CASKGGQTNTEAFF; CDR3 DNA: TGTGCCAGCAAGGGGGGACAGACGAACACTGAAGCTTTCTTT
V gene: TRBV28; clone size: many; CDR3 length: 14; J gene: TRBJ1-2; D gene: .; CDR3 protein: CASSFIATGYGYTF; CDR3 DNA: TGTGCCAGCAGTTTTATTGCGACAGGCTATGGCTACACCTTC
V gene: TRBV9; clone size: .; CDR3 length: 15; J gene: TRBJ2-2; D gene: TRBD1; CDR3 protein: CASSAGTGTTGELFF; CDR3 DNA: TGTGCCAGCAGCGCCGGGACAGGTACGACCGGGGAGCTGTTTTTT
V gene: TRBV7-8; clone size: .; CDR3 length: 14; J gene: TRBJ2-7; D gene: .; CDR3 protein: CASRGVEGEREQYF; CDR3 DNA: TGTGCCAGCAGGGGGGTCGAGGGAGAAAGGGAGCAGTACTTC
V gene: TRBV20-1; clone size: few; CDR3 length: 14; J gene: TRBJ2-2; D gene: .; CDR3 protein: CSASVGSNTGELFF; CDR3 DNA: TGCAGTGCTAGTGTCGGCTCGAACACCGGGGAGCTGTTTTTT
V gene: TRBV11-2; clone size: few; CDR3 length: 13; J gene: TRBJ2-5; D gene: .; CDR3 protein: CASSLFAQETQYF; CDR3 DNA: TGTGCCAGCAGCTTATTTGCACAAGAGACCCAGTACTTC
V gene: TRBV6-4; clone size: few; CDR3 length: 15; J gene: TRBJ1-3; D gene: .; CDR3 protein: CASSVYRDSGNTIYF; CDR3 DNA: TGTGCCAGCAGTGTGTACAGAGACTCTGGAAACACCATATATTTT
V gene: TRBV28; clone size: many; CDR3 length: 15; J gene: TRBJ1-5; D gene: .; CDR3 protein: CASSPTVNSNQPQHF; CDR3 DNA: TGTGCCAGCAGTCCGACGGTTAATAGCAATCAGCCCCAGCATTTT
V gene: TRBV19; clone size: .; CDR3 length: 16; J gene: TRBJ1-5; D gene: TRBD1; CDR3 protein: CASSPGTGANNQPQHF; CDR3 DNA: TGTGCCAGTAGCCCCGGGACAGGGGCCAACAATCAGCCCCAGCATTTT
V gene: TRBV20-1; clone size: .; CDR3 length: 12; J gene: TRBJ1-2; D gene: TRBD1; CDR3 protein: CSAREDRVGYTF; CDR3 DNA: TGCAGTGCTAGAGAGGACAGGGTTGGCTACACCTTC
V gene: TRBV4-3; clone size: .; CDR3 length: 15; J gene: TRBJ1-2; D gene: .; CDR3 protein: CASRPGGGLEGGYTF; CDR3 DNA: TGCGCCAGCAGACCCGGGGGGGGTCTTGAGGGTGGCTACACCTTC
V gene: TRBV7-2; clone size: many; CDR3 length: 16; J gene: TRBJ1-2; D gene: .; CDR3 protein: CASSLGEVLLSYGYTF; CDR3 DNA: TGTGCCAGCAGCTTAGGGGAGGTCCTACTATCCTATGGCTACACCTTC
V gene: TRBV30; clone size: .; CDR3 length: 15; J gene: TRBJ2-5; D gene: TRBD1; CDR3 protein: CAWRGDSFSQETQYF; CDR3 DNA: TGTGCCTGGAGGGGGGACAGTTTTTCCCAAGAGACCCAGTACTTC
V gene: TRBV20-1; clone size: .; CDR3 length: 14; J gene: TRBJ1-1; D gene: .; CDR3 protein: CSARDSGPIDEAFF; CDR3 DNA: TGCAGTGCTAGAGACTCGGGGCCAATCGATGAAGCTTTCTTT
V gene: TRBV12-3/TRBV12-4; clone size: few; CDR3 length: 16; J gene: TRBJ1-4; D gene: TRBD1; CDR3 protein: CASTMYPDNRGEKLFF; CDR3 DNA: TGTGCCAGCACTATGTACCCTGATAACAGGGGGGAAAAACTGTTTTTT
V gene: TRBV28; clone size: many; CDR3 length: 13; J gene: TRBJ2-2; D gene: TRBD2; CDR3 protein: CASGAGASRELFF; CDR3 DNA: TGTGCCAGCGGGGCGGGAGCGAGCAGGGAGCTGTTTTTT
V gene: TRBV7-9; clone size: .; CDR3 length: 16; J gene: TRBJ2-5; D gene: TRBD2; CDR3 protein: CASSPPGEGLRETQYF; CDR3 DNA: TGTGCCAGCAGCCCGCCGGGGGAGGGCCTTCGAGAGACCCAGTACTTC
V gene: TRBV12-5; clone size: few; CDR3 length: 13; J gene: TRBJ1-2; D gene: .; CDR3 protein: CASGPRGVDGYTF; CDR3 DNA: TGTGCTAGTGGTCCGAGGGGGGTGGATGGCTACACCTTC
V gene: TRBV6-2/TRBV6-3; clone size: few; CDR3 length: 14; J gene: TRBJ2-2; D gene: .; CDR3 protein: CANSYSDGTGELFF; CDR3 DNA: TGTGCCAACAGTTACTCGGACGGCACCGGGGAGCTGTTTTTT
V gene: TRBV2; clone size: .; CDR3 length: 13; J gene: TRBJ1-1; D gene: .; CDR3 protein: CASSEDRDTEAFF; CDR3 DNA: TGTGCCAGCAGTGAAGACAGGGACACTGAAGCTTTCTTT